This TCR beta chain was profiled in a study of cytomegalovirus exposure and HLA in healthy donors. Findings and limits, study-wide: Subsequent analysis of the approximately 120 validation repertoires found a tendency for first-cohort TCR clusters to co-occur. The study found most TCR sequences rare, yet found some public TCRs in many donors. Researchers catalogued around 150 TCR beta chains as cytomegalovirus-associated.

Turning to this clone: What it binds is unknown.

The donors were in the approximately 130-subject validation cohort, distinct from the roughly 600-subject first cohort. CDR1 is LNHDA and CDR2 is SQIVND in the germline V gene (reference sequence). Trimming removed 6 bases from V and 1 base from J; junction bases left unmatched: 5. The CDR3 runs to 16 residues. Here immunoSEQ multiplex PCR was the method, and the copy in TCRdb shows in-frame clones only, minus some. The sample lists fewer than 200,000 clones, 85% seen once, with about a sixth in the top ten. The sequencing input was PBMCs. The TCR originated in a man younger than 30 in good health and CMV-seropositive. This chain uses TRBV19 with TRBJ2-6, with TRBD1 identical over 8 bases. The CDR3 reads CASRRQGKSGANVLTF. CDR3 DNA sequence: TGTGCCAGTAGGAGACAGGGGAAGTCTGGGGCCAACGTCCTGACTTTC.